This T cell receptor beta chain was identified in a study of CD8 T cells in Susac syndrome. In the study overall: Patients with Susac syndrome who were sequenced included six with active disease and fewer than ten in remission.

RNA was extracted with the RNeasy kit, and a quantity of roughly 0.45 to 1 ug was reverse transcribed using random hexamers. TCRdb recomputed calls from the immunoSEQ multiplex PCR reads with MiXCR, one row per CDR3 protein. The sample shows just over 150,000 distinct CDR3 sequences, roughly 95% of them seen only once. The V segment lost 4 bases and the J segment 8 bases; nucleotides outside the gene matches: 7. This CDR3 is 14 amino acids long. Germline assignment: CDR1 SQVTM and CDR2 ANQGSEA. It was negative isolation that provided the CD8+ and CD4+ T cells, whereas TEMRA cells were enriched by FACS.

The chain joins TRBV29-1 to TRBJ2-1, with TRBD2 matching 11 bases. This TCR came from a human donor with Susac syndrome. The source material was CD4+ T cells from PBMCs. This chain's CDR3 is CSVVRLAGRYEQFF. The DNA of the CDR3 is TGCAGCGTTGTAAGACTAGCGGGGCGATATGAGCAGTTCTTC.